Here is one TCR beta chain with its context. The CDR3 has 14 residues. V lost 4 bases, J lost 10 bases, and 9 bases stayed unmatched. The V gene's germline CDR1 is ENHRY and CDR2 SYGVKD. The data were obtained in a study of blood T cell repertoires in COVID-19. For the study at large: T cells, B-cell-depleted T cells, or PBMCs provided the cDNA or gDNA that served as material.

Using immunoSEQ multiplex PCR, the repertoire was profiled, and TCRdb retains in-frame clones only, with some absent. The sample has over 250,000 clones, 80% to 90% seen once. This clonotype originated in a woman aged 70-85 years with acute or convalescent COVID-19. V gene TRBV10-3 combines with J gene TRBJ2-1; 8 nucleotides line up with TRBD2. Sequencing was performed on peripheral blood. The DNA for the CDR3 is TGTGCCATCAGTGCGGGGGGGCCTACGCAAGAGCAGTTCTTC. Protein: CAISAGGPTQEQFF.